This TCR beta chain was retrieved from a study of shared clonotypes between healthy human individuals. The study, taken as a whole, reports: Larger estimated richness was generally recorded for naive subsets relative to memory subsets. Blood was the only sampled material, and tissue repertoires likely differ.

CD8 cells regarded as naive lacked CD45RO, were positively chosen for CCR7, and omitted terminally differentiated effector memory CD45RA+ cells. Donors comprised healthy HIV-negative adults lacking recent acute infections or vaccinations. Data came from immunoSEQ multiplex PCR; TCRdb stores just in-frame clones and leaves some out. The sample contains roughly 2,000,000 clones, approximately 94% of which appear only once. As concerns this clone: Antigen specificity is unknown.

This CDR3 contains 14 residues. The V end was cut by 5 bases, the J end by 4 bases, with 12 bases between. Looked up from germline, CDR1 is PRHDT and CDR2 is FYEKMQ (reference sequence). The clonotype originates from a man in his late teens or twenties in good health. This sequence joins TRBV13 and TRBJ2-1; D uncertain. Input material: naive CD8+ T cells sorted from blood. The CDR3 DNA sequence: TGTGCCAGCAGCCCCGAATCTACGTACAATGAGCAGTTCTTC. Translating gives CASSPESTYNEQFF.